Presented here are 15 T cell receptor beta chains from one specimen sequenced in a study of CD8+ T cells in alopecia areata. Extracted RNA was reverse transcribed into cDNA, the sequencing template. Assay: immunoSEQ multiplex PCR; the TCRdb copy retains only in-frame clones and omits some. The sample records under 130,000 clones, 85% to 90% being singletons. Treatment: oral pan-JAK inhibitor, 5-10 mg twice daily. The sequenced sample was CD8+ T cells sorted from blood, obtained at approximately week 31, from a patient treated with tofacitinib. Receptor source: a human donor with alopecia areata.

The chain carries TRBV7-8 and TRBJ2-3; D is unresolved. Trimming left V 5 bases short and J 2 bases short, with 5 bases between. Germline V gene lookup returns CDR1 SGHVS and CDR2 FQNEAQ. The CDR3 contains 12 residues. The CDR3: CASSRATDTQYF. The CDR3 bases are TGTGCCAGCAGCCGGGCCACAGATACGCAGTATTTT.

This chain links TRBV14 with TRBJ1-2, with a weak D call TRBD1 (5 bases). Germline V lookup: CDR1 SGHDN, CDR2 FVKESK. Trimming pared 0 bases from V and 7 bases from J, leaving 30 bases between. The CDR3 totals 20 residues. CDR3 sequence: CASSQDSSHLQPWPGGGYTF. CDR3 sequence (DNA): TGTGCCAGCAGCCAAGATTCGTCCCATCTCCAGCCTTGGCCGGGGGGTGGCTACACCTTC. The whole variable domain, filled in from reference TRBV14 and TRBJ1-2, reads EAGVTQFPSHSVIEKGQTVTLRCDPISGHDNLYWYRRVMGKEIKFLLHFVKESKQDESGMPNNRFLAERTGGTYSTLKVQPAELEDSGVYFCASSQDSSHLQPWPGGGYTFGSGTRLTVV.

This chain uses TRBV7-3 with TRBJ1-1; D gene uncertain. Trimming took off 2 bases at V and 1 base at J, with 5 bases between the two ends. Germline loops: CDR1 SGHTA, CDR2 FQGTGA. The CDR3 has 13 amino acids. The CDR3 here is CASSLAPNTEAFF. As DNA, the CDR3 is TGTGCCAGCAGCTTAGCCCCGAACACTGAAGCTTTCTTT.

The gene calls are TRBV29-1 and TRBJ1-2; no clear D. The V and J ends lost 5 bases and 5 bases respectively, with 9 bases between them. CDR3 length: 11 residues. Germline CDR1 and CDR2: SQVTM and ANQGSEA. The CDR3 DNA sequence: TGCAGCGTTTTAGACTTGTATGGCTACACCTTC. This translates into CSVLDLYGYTF.

In nucleotides, the CDR3 is TGTGCCAGCAGCGTGGGGGACATGAGCGGGAGGGCCTACAATGAGCAGTTCTTC. Amino acids: CASSVGDMSGRAYNEQFF. The chain links TRBV9 to TRBJ2-1, with TRBD2 identical over 10 bases. The CDR3 sequence is 18 residues long. V was pared by 2 bases and J by 2 bases, with 10 bases of the junction left unmatched. The germline CDR1 and CDR2 sequences are SGDLS and YYNGEE.

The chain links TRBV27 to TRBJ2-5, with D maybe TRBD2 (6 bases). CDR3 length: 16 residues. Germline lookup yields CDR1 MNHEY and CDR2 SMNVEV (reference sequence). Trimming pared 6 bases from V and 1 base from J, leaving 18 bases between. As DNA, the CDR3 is TGTGCCAGCAGCCGGGGGAGATTCCATTCCCAAGAGACCCAGTACTTC. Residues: CASSRGRFHSQETQYF.

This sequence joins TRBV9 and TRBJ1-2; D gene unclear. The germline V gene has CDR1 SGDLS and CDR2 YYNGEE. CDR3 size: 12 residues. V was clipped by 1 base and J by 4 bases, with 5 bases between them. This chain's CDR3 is CASSVLGYGYTF. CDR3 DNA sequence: TGTGCCAGCAGCGTATTGGGCTATGGCTACACCTTC.

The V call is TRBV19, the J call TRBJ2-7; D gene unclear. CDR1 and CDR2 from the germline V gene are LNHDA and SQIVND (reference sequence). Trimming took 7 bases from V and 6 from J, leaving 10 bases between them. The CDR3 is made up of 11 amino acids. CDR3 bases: TGTGCCAGTAATGGGTTGGGCGAGCAGTACTTC. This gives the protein CASNGLGEQYF.

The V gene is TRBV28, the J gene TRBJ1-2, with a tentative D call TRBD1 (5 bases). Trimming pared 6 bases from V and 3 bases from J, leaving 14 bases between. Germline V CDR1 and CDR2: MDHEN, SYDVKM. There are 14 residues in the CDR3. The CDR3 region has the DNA TGTGCCAGCAGCGGCAGGGAGGTACACTATGGCTACACCTTC. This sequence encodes CASSGREVHYGYTF.

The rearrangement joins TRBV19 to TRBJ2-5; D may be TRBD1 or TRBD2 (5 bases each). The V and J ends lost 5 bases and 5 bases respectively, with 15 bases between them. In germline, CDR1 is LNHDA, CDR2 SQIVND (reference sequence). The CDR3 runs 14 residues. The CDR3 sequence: CASSARDDGETQYF. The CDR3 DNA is TGTGCCAGTAGTGCACGGGACGACGGGGAGACCCAGTACTTC. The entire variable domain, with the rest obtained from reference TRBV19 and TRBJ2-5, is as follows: DGGITQSPKYLFRKEGQNVTLSCEQNLNHDAMYWYRQDPGQGLRLIYYSQIVNDFQKGDIAEGYSVSREKKESFPLTVTSAQKNPTAFYLCASSARDDGETQYFGPGTRLLVL.

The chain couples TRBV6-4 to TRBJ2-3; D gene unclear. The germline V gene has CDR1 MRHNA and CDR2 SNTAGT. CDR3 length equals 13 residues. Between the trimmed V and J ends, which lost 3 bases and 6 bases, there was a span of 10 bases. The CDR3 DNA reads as TGTGCCAGCAGTGAGGCGGAATGGGATACGCAGTATTTT. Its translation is CASSEAEWDTQYF.

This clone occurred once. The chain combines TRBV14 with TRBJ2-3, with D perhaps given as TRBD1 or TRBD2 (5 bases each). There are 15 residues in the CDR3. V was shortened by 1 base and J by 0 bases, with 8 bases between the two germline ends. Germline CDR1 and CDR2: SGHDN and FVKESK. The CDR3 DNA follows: TGTGCCAGCAGCCAAGTTTGGGACAGCACAGATACGCAGTATTTT. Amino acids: CASSQVWDSTDTQYF.

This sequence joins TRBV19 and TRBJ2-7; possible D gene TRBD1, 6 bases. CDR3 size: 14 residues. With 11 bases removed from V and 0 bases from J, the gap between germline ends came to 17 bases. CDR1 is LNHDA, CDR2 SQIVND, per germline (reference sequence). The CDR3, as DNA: TGTGCCGTCTCCCCCGTGGACAGCTCCTACGAGCAGTACTTC. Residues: CAVSPVDSSYEQYF.

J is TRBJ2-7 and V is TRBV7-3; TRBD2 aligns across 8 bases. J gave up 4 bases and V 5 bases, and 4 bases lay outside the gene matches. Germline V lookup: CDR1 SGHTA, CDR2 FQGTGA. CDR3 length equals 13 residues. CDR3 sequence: CASSPGLGYEQYF. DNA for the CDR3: TGTGCCAGCAGCCCGGGACTAGGGTACGAGCAGTACTTC.

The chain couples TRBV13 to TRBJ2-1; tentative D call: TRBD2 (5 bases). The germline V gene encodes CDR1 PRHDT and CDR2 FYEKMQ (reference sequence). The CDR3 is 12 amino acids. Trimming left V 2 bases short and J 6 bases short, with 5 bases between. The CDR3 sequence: CASSLLANEQFF. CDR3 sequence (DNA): TGTGCCAGCAGCTTACTAGCCAATGAGCAGTTCTTC.